This T cell receptor (beta chain) came from a study of T cells after posttransplantation cyclophosphamide. General study findings and limits: Blood and skin or GI T cell repertoires showed limited TRB overlap. Later post-transplant blood repertoires were often dominated by donor CD8+ memory clones. TRB clonality was highly associated with recipient CMV seropositivity and reactivation.

Trimming removed 0 bases from V and 8 bases from J; junction bases left unmatched: 9. The CDR3 consists of 15 residues. Germline loops: CDR1 ENHRY, CDR2 SYGVKD. A marrow graft followed busulfan-fludarabine conditioning, with cyclophosphamide on days +3 and +4. As for this clone: Its target is unknown.

Profiling relied on immunoSEQ multiplex PCR, and the TCRdb table lists in-frame clones only, not all of them. The sample records fewer than 12,000 clones, about 89% being singletons. The sequences come from CD4+ T cells sorted from PBMCs, collected after allogeneic stem cell transplant with posttransplant cyclophosphamide. The sequence was collected from a young adult male patient who received an allogeneic stem cell transplant from a related donor, was CMV-positive, and had acute GVHD only. Some T cells may have come from the graft donor. J is TRBJ1-1 and V is TRBV10-3; TRBD1 aligns across 7 bases. CDR3 sequence (DNA): TGTGCCATCAGTGAGTCACAAGGGACAGAGTTGGAAGCTTTCTTT. It translates to CAISESQGTELEAFF.